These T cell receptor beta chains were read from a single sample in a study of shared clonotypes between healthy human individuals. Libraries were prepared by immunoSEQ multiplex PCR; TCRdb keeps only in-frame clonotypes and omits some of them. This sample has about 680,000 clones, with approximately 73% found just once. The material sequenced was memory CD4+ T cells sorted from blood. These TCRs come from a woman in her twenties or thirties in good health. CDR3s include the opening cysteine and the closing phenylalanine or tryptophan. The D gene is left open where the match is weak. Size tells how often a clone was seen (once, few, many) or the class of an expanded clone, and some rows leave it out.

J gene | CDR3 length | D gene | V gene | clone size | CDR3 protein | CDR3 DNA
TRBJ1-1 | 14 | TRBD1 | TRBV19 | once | CASSRDRGGTEAFF | TGTGCCAGTAGCCGAGACAGGGGAGGTACTGAAGCTTTCTTT
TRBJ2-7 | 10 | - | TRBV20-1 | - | CSVGDYEQYF | TGCAGTGTGGGAGACTACGAGCAGTACTTC
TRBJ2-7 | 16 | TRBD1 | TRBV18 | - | CASSPFDGTGVYEQYF | TGTGCCAGCTCACCGTTCGACGGGACAGGAGTGTACGAGCAGTACTTC
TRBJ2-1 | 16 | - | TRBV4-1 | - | CASSQGGGLSYNEQFF | TGCGCCAGCAGCCAAGGGGGCGGTCTCTCCTACAATGAGCAGTTCTTC
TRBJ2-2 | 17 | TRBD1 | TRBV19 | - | CASSPWGAGTVTGELFF | TGTGCCAGTAGCCCCTGGGGAGCCGGGACAGTAACCGGGGAGCTGTTTTTT
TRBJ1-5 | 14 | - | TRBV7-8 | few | CASSLGRNNQPQHF | TGTGCCAGCAGCTTAGGAAGAAATAATCAGCCCCAGCATTTT
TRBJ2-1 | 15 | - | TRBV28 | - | CASSLGDRENNEQFF | TGTGCCAGCAGTTTAGGGGACCGTGAAAACAATGAGCAGTTCTTC
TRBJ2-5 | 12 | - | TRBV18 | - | CASSPPEETQYF | TGTGCCAGCTCACCACCGGAAGAGACCCAGTACTTC
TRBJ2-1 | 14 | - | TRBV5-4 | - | CASSPANAYNEQFF | TGTGCCAGCAGCCCAGCAAACGCCTACAATGAGCAGTTCTTC
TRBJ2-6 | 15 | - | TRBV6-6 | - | CASRDPGFGANVLTF | TGTGCCAGCAGGGACCCAGGGTTCGGGGCCAACGTCCTGACTTTC
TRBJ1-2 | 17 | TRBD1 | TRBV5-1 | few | CASSSAGQGTAGYGYTF | TGCGCCAGCAGCTCCGCGGGACAGGGGACCGCCGGCTATGGCTACACCTTC
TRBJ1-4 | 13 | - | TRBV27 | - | CASGGLGNEKLFF | TGTGCCAGCGGGGGGTTGGGGAATGAAAAACTGTTTTTT
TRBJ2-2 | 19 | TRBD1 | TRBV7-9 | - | CASSFQGADPVKNTGELFF | TGTGCCAGCAGCTTTCAGGGGGCTGACCCCGTCAAGAACACCGGGGAGCTGTTTTTT
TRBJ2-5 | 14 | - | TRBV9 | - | CASSVGGNQETQYF | TGTGCCAGCAGCGTAGGAGGGAACCAAGAGACCCAGTACTTC
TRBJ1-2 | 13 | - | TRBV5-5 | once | CASSLEQGGGYTF | TGTGCCAGCAGCTTGGAACAGGGCGGCGGCTACACCTTC
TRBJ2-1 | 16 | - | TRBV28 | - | CASSLPLGQGVYEQFF | TGTGCCAGCAGTTTACCTCTTGGTCAGGGAGTGTACGAGCAGTTCTTC
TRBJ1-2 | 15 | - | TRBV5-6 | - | CASSLDEWGNYGYTF | TGTGCCAGCAGCTTGGACGAATGGGGAAACTATGGCTACACCTTC